The rows below give T cell receptor beta chains drawn from one sample of a study of blood T cells in healthy people across ages. Each CDR3 protein gets one entry after TCRdb re-called the 5' RACE reads with MiXCR. The table includes around 1,500,000 distinct CDR3 sequences, approximately 40% detected once. Sequencing used blood. The source is a woman aged 18-35 years in good health. CDR3s include the opening cysteine and the closing phenylalanine or tryptophan. Clone size, where shown, is once, few, many, or a class for clones that have expanded.

>TRBV27|few|NA
CASSFRPGDSYEQYF
>TRBV12-3/TRBV12-4|few|TRBJ2-5
CASSPSPETQYF
>TRBV5-5|NA|TRBJ2-7
CASIRDSLAYEQYF
>TRBV7-2|NA|TRBJ1-1
CASSERYEAFF
>TRBV5-6|few|TRBJ2-4
CASSRGGNIQYF
>TRBV28|few|TRBJ2-5
CASSAYDSRQETQYF
>TRBV7-2|few|TRBJ2-1
CASSSPTGRNEQFF
>TRBV20-1|NA|TRBJ2-3
CSARDAGGNTDTQYF
>TRBV28|NA|TRBJ1-2
CASTYPGQTNYGYTF
>TRBV28|NA|TRBJ2-7
CASSDRGHEQYF
>TRBV29-1|NA|TRBJ2-7
CSVDKEPPGEQYF
>TRBV27|few|TRBJ2-5
CASSLAGGKETQYF
>TRBV9|few|TRBJ2-1
CASSVVGQAYNEQFF
>TRBV20-1|few|TRBJ2-7
CSATADGGYEQYF
>TRBV6-1|NA|TRBJ1-6
CASSRQTGVRSYNSPLHF
>TRBV7-9|few|TRBJ2-3
CASSDTGTGAYTQYF
>TRBV12-3/TRBV12-4|few|TRBJ1-2
CASSLHRYGYTF
>TRBV10-2|NA|TRBJ2-1
CASSESSGDARYNEQFF
>TRBV18|few|TRBJ2-3
CASSPILATPIVGTQYF
>TRBV7-2|NA|TRBJ1-3
CASSLEYRGRGDTIYF
>TRBV28|few|TRBJ1-5
CASSSQGGGNQPQHF
>TRBV20-1|NA|TRBJ2-3
CSASQYKGGSSDTQYF
>TRBV4-2|NA|TRBJ2-3
CASSQDPLAASTDTQYF
>TRBV27|few|TRBJ1-2
CASSLSPPGTGNGYTF
>TRBV29-1|NA|NA
CSVEDRRYQETQFF
>TRBV10-3|NA|TRBJ2-1
CAIRDRDSYNEQFF
>TRBV20-1|NA|TRBJ2-5
CSARAPSGTYRQETQYF
>TRBV6-1|NA|TRBJ2-5
CASGEGTGRETQYF
>TRBV12-3/TRBV12-4|few|TRBJ2-7
CASSPQGLQSYEQYF
>TRBV7-2|many|TRBJ1-6
CASSPGQGFGASPLHF
>TRBV28|few|TRBJ2-3
CASSSAGTTDTQYF
>TRBV13|once|TRBJ2-7
CASSLDPGIINNEQYF
>TRBV9|few|TRBJ2-1
CASSASGSPSEEQFF
>TRBV19|NA|TRBJ1-2
CASSIPGLDYGYTF
>TRBV12-3/TRBV12-4|NA|TRBJ1-1
CASRTGQQNTEAFF
>TRBV7-9|NA|TRBJ1-4
CASNHRVGGGEINEKLFF
>TRBV5-5|few|TRBJ2-7
CASRVGQSSSYEQYF
>TRBV20-1|few|TRBJ2-4
CSATPRGLNLNIQYF
>TRBV6-2/TRBV6-3|NA|TRBJ2-5
CASKGGSQGEQYF
>TRBV7-2|few|TRBJ1-4
CASSLPTPGEKLFF
>TRBV6-2/TRBV6-3|NA|TRBJ1-3
CASSYKGSGNTIYF
>TRBV24-1|NA|TRBJ2-4
CATSDPAPPGGDIQYF
>TRBV12-3/TRBV12-4|NA|TRBJ1-2
CASTRGEWLGYGYTF
>TRBV6-1|NA|TRBJ1-1
CASSEGFGNTEAFF
>TRBV11-2|NA|TRBJ2-5
CASLSRTGVDQETQYF
>TRBV25-1|NA|TRBJ1-3
CASSESGRAGNTIYF
>TRBV29-1|many|TRBJ2-1
CSAPGLAYNEQFF
>TRBV5-1|few|TRBJ2-2
CASSATGGTAGELFF
>TRBV11-2|NA|TRBJ1-4
CASSPQNHRGATNEKLFF
>TRBV21-1|once|TRBJ1-2
CASSPPGQGSYTF
>TRBV4-1|NA|TRBJ1-1
CASSQDLGAMNTEAFF
>TRBV5-1|NA|TRBJ1-5
CASSWSPMEQPQHF
>TRBV27|NA|TRBJ2-3
CASTGTGTDTQYF
>TRBV15|few|TRBJ2-5
CATSILSQETQYF
>TRBV4-2|few|TRBJ2-7
CASSQEWDRAYEQYF
>TRBV10-3|many|TRBJ2-1
CAISESQRASEQFF
>TRBV12-3/TRBV12-4|NA|TRBJ1-4
CASRLTTNEKLFF